These 4 T cell receptor beta chains were all obtained from the same sample, sequenced in a study of CD8+CD57+ T cells in acquired aplastic anemia. Patients included in sequencing had previously demonstrated CD8+CD57+ cell expansion by flow cytometry. Researchers used genomic DNA as the template to profile TCR beta VDJ and CDR3. TCRdb reanalysed the reads using MiXCR and keeps one entry per CDR3 protein. The sample lists approximately 300,000 distinct CDR3 sequences; 56% were seen once. Source material: sorted CD4+, CD8+, or CD8+CD57+ T cells (not recorded which) from PBMCs. These receptors were taken from a human donor with aplastic anemia.

This clonotype appeared once. The rearrangement links TRBV10-3 to TRBJ1-2; the match to TRBD1 covers 8 bases. CDR3 length: 16 residues. CDR1 is ENHRY and CDR2 is SYGVKD in the germline V gene. V gave up 7 bases and J gave up 0 bases; unmatched junction bases: 10. The DNA for the CDR3 is TGTGCCATCAAGAGGTCAGGGGGCCAATCTAACTATGGCTACACCTTC. It specifies CAIKRSGGQSNYGYTF.

Note on this clonotype: Possible read error: a much larger clone is one base away. The chain employs TRBV27 and TRBJ2-7; the match to TRBD2 covers 8 bases. The CDR3 is 15 amino acids. With 5 bases clipped from V and 1 base from J, the junction kept 7 bases outside the gene matches. Looked up from germline, CDR1 is MNHEY and CDR2 is SMNVEV (reference sequence). The chain's CDR3 is CASSPGTSNSYEQYF. The CDR3 nucleotides read TGTGCCAGCAGTCCCGGGACTAGTAATTCCTACGAGCAGTACTTC.

The V gene is TRBV7-9, the J gene TRBJ1-1; D may be TRBD1 (6 bases). The CDR3 spans 15 residues. Between the trimmed V and J ends, which lost 2 bases and 1 base, there was a span of 11 bases. Germline V gives CDR1 SEHNR, CDR2 FQNEAQ (reference sequence). CDR3 sequence reads: CASSLLTGGNTEAFF. CDR3 bases: TGTGCCAGCAGCTTACTGACAGGTGGGAACACTGAAGCTTTCTTT.

The chain carries TRBV7-9 and TRBJ2-1, with unresolved D. The CDR3 extends over 12 amino acids. The V end was cut by 5 bases, the J end by 9 bases, with 11 bases between. Germline V CDR1 and CDR2: SEHNR, FQNEAQ (reference sequence). CDR3 protein: CASSPDIGEQFF. As DNA, the CDR3 is TGTGCCAGCAGCCCAGACATTGGTGAGCAGTTCTTC. Full variable domain (remainder filled in from reference TRBV7-9 and TRBJ2-1): DTGVSQNPRHKITKRGQNVTFRCDPISEHNRLYWYRQTLGQGPEFLTYFQNEAQLEKSRLLSDRFSAERPKGSFSTLEIQRTEQGDSAMYLCASSPDIGEQFFGPGTRLTVL.